This entry features one T cell receptor beta chain sequence. These data are taken from a study of cytomegalovirus exposure and HLA in healthy donors. The CDR3 covers 19 residues. Germline CDR1 reads LNHDA; CDR2 reads SQIVND (reference sequence). Unmatched junction bases numbered 23, after V lost 7 bases and J lost 4 bases. PCR primers comprised 60 Vbeta and 13 Jbeta primers. Libraries were prepared by immunoSEQ multiplex PCR; TCRdb keeps only in-frame clonotypes and omits some of them. The sample holds about 130,000 clones, less than 85% seen once. Sequencing was carried out using PBMCs. This TCR was sampled from a man younger than 45 in good health and CMV-seronegative. J is TRBJ1-1 and V is TRBV19, with 8 bases identical to TRBD1. CDR3 region: CASTHWGVGQGARSTEAFF. CDR3 DNA sequence: TGTGCCAGTACCCATTGGGGAGTTGGGCAGGGGGCTAGGAGCACTGAAGCTTTCTTT.